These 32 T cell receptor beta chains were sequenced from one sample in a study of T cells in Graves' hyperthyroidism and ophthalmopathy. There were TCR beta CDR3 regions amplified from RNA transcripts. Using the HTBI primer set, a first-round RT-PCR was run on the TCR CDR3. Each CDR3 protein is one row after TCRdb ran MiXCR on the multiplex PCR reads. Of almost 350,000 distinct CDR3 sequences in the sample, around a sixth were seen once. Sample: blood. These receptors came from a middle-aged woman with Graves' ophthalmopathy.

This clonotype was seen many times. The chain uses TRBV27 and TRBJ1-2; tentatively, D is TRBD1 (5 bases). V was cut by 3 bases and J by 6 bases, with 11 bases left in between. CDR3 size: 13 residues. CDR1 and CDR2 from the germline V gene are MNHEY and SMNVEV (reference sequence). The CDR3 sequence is CASSFHGANGYTF. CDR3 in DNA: TGTGCCAGCAGTTTCCACGGGGCAAATGGCTACACCTTC.

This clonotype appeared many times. Here the CDR3 reads CASSFTGIHQETQYF. The CDR3 region has the DNA TGCGCCAGCAGCTTCACAGGGATTCACCAAGAGACCCAGTACTTC. The chain recombines TRBV5-1 with TRBJ2-5, with a possible D match to TRBD1 (6 bases). V dropped 2 bases and J dropped 0 bases, with 11 bases sitting between them. Germline assignment: CDR1 SGHRS and CDR2 YFSETQ. The CDR3 is made up of 15 amino acids.

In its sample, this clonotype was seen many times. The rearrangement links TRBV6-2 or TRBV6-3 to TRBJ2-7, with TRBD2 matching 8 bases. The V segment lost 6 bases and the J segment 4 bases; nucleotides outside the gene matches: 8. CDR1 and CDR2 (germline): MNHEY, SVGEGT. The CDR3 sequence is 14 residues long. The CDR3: CASSSRLAWYEQYF. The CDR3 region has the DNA TGTGCCAGCAGCTCCAGACTAGCGTGGTACGAGCAGTACTTC.

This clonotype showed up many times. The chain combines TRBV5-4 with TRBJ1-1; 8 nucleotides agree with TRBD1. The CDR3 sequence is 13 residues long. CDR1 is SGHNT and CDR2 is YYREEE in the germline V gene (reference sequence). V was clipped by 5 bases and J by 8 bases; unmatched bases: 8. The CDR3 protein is CASRHRQGLEAFF. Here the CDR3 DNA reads TGTGCCAGCAGACATAGACAGGGGCTAGAAGCTTTCTTT. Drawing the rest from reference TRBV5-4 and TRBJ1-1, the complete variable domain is ETGVTQSPTHLIKTRGQQVTLRCSSQSGHNTVSWYQQALGQGPQFIFQYYREEENGRGNFPPRFSGLQFPNYSSELNVNALELDDSALYLCASRHRQGLEAFFGQGTRLTVV.

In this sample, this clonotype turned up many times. The CDR3 sequence is CASSFASDIQYF. The DNA of the CDR3 is TGTGCCAGCAGTTTCGCGAGCGACATTCAGTACTTC. The chain combines TRBV6-2 or TRBV6-3 with TRBJ2-4; D is uncertain. Between the trimmed V and J ends, which lost 4 bases and 8 bases, there was a span of 9 bases. The CDR3 sequence is 12 residues long. Germline loops: CDR1 MNHEY, CDR2 SVGEGT.

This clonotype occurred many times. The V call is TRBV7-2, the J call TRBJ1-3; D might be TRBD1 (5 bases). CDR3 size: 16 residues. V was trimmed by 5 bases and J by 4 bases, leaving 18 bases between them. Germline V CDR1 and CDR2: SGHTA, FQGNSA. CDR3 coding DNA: TGTGCCAGCAGCCCTGACCGGGGGTTTGCGGGAAACACCATATATTTT. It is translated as CASSPDRGFAGNTIYF.

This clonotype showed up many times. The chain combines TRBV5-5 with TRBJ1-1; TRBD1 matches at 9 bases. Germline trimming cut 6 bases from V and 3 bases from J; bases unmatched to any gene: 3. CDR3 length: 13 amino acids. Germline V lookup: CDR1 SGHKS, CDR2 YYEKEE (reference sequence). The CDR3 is CASTGTGHTEAFF. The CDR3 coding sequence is TGTGCCAGCACGGGGACAGGGCACACTGAAGCTTTCTTT.

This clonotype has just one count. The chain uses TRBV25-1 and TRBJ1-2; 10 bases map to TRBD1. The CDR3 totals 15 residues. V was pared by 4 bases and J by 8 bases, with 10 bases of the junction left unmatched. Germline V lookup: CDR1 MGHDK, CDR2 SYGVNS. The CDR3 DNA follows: TGTGCCAGCAGTGGACAGGGGGCGAAGACGGGGGGCTACACCTTC. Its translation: CASSGQGAKTGGYTF.

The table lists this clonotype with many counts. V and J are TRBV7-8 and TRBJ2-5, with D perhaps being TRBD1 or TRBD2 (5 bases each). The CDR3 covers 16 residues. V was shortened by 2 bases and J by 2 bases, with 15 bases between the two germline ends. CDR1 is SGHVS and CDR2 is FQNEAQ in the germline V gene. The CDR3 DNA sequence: TGTGCCAGCAGCTTATTCCCAGGGAGTGCTCAAGAGACCCAGTACTTC. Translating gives CASSLFPGSAQETQYF.

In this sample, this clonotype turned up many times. DNA for the CDR3: TGTGCCAGCAGACAACAGGGGGTGTACGAGCAGTACTTC. It is translated as CASRQQGVYEQYF. This chain uses TRBV12-3 or TRBV12-4 with TRBJ2-7; TRBD1 aligns across 8 bases. This CDR3 is 13 amino acids long. Trimming at V came to 6 bases and at J to 4 bases, leaving 5 bases not matched to a gene.

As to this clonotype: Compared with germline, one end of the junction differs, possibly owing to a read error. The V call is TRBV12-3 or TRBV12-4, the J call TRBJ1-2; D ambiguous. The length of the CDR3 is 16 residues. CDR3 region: CASRGSGIGSNYGYIF. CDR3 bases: TGTGCCAGCAGAGGATCGGGTATCGGGTCGAACTATGGCTACATCTTC.

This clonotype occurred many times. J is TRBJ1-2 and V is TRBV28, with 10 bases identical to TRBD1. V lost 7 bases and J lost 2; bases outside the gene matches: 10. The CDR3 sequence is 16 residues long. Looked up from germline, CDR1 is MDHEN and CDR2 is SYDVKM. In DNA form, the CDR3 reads TGTGCCAGCAACTATGTCCGGGACAGGGGAAACTATGGCTACACCTTC. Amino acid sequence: CASNYVRDRGNYGYTF.

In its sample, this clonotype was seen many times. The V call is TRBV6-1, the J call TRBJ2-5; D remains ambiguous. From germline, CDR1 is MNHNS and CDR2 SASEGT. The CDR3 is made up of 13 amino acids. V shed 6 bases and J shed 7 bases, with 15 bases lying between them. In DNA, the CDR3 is TGTGCCAGCAGCGACGTAGGAGCAGCGACCCAGTACTTC. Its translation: CASSDVGAATQYF.

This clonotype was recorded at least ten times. The CDR3 sequence: CASSRPGQYGYTF. The CDR3 nucleotides are TGTGCCAGCAGTCGACCGGGACAGTATGGCTACACCTTC. The chain recombines TRBV6-1 with TRBJ1-2, with 7 bases lining up with TRBD1. Germline CDR1 MNHNS, CDR2 SASEGT. The CDR3 has 13 residues. J lost 5 bases, V lost 5 bases, and 5 bases had no gene match.

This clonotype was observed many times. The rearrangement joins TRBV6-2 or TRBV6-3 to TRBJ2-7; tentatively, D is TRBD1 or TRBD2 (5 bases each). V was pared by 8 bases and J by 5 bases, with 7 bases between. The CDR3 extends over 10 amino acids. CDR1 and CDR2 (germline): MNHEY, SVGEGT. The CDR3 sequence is CASGGNEQYF. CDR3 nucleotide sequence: TGTGCCAGCGGGGGAAACGAGCAGTACTTC.

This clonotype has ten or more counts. The CDR3 nucleotides are TGTGCCTGGAGAAGGACAGGGGATCCCGAAGCTTTCTTT. Translation gives CAWRRTGDPEAFF. This rearrangement joins TRBV30 to TRBJ1-1; 9 bases align to TRBD1. Germline values: CDR1 GTSNPN, CDR2 SVGIG (reference sequence). V trimming: 3 bases; J trimming: 8 bases; junction bases outside the gene matches: 7. This CDR3 spans 13 amino acids. The complete variable domain, with remaining parts taken from reference TRBV30 and TRBJ1-1, reads SQTIHQWPATLVQPVGSPLSLECTVEGTSNPNLYWYRQAAGRGLQLLFYSVGIGQISSEVPQNLSASRPQDRQFILSSKKLLLSDSGFYLCAWRRTGDPEAFFGQGTRLTVV.

DNA for the CDR3: TGTGCCACCAGCAGAGATCCTCACAGCATCTACGAGCAGTACTTC. Translating it yields CATSRDPHSIYEQYF. The V and J genes are TRBV15 and TRBJ2-7; D unclear. The CDR3 has 15 residues. Germline lookup yields CDR1 LNHNV and CDR2 YYDKDF (reference sequence). Between the trimmed V and J ends, which lost 0 bases and 3 bases, there was a span of 12 bases.

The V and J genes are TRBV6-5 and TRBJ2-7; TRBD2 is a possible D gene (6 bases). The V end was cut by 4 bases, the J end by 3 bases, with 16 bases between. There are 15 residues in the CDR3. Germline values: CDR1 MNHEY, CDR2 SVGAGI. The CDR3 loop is CASSLVFGGGYEQYF. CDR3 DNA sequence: TGTGCCAGCAGTTTAGTCTTCGGGGGAGGCTACGAGCAGTACTTC.

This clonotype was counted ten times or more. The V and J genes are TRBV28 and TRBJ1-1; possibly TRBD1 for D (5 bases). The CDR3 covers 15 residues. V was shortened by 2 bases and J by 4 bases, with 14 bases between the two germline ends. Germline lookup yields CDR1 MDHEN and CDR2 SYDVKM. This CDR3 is CASSLPQGRGTEAFF. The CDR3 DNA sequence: TGTGCCAGCAGTTTACCCCAGGGACGGGGCACTGAAGCTTTCTTT.

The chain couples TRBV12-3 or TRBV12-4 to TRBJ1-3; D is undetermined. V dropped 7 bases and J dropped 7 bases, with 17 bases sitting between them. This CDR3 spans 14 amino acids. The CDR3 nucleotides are TGTGCCAGCATCATTAATCGAGGGTCGAACACCATATATTTT. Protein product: CASIINRGSNTIYF.

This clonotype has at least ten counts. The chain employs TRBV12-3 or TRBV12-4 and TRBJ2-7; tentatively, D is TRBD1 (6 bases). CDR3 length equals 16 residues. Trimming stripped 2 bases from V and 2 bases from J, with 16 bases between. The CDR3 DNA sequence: TGTGCCAGCAGTTTAAGGGGGACCTCGAAAGCCTACGAGCAGTACTTC. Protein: CASSLRGTSKAYEQYF.

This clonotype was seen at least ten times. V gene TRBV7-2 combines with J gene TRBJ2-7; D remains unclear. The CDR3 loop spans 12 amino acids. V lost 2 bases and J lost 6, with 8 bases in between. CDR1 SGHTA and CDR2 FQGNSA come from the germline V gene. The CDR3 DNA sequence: TGTGCCAGCAGCTTATCCCGGGCCGAGCAGTACTTC. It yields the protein CASSLSRAEQYF.

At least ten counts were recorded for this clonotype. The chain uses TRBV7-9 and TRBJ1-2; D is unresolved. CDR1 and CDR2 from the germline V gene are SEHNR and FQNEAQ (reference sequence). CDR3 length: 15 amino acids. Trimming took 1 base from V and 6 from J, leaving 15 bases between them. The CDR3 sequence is CASSLDADPEDGYTF. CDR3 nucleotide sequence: TGTGCCAGCAGCTTAGATGCGGACCCGGAGGATGGCTACACCTTC.

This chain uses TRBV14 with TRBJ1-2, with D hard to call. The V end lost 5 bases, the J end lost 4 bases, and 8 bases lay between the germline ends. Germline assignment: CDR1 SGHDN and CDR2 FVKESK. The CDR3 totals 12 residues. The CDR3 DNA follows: TGTGCCAGCAGCGGGTGGTCCTATGGCTACACCTTC. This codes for CASSGWSYGYTF.

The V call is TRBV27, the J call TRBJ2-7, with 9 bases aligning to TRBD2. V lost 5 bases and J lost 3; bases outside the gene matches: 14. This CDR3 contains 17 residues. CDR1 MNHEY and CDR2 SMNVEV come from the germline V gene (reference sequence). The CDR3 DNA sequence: TGTGCCAGCAGTCCAGGACCAAAGACTAGCGGAATCTACGAGCAGTACTTC. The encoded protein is CASSPGPKTSGIYEQYF.

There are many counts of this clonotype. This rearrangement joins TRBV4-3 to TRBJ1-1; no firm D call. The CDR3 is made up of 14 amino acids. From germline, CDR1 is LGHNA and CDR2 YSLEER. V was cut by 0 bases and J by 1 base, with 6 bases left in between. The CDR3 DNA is TGCGCCAGCAGCCAAGATTGGCGGAACACTGAAGCTTTCTTT. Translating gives CASSQDWRNTEAFF.

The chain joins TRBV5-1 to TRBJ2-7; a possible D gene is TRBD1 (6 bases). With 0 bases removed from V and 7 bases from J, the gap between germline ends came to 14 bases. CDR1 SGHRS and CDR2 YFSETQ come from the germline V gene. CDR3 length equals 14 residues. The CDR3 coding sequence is TGCGCCAGCAGCTTGGGACAGGCCGTTGATGAGCAGTACTTC. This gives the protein CASSLGQAVDEQYF.

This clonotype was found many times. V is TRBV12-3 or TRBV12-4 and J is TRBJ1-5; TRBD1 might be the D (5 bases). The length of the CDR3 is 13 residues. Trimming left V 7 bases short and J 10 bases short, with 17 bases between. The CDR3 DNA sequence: TGTGCCAGCACTACGGGGGGGGGGGATCCCCAGCATTTT. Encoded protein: CASTTGGGDPQHF.

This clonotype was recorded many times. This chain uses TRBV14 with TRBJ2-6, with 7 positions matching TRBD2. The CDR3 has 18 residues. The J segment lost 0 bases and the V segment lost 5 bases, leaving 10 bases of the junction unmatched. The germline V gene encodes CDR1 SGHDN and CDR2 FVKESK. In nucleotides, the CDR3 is TGTGCCAGCAGCGGAAAGAGACTAGCCTACTCTGGGGCCAACGTCCTGACTTTC. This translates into CASSGKRLAYSGANVLTF.

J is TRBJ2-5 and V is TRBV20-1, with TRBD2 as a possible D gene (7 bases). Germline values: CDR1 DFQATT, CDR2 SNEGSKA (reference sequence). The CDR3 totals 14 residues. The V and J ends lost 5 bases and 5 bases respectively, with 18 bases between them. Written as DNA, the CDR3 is TGCAGTGCTCCCATAGGGGGGGCAGGGGAGACCCAGTACTTC. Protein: CSAPIGGAGETQYF.

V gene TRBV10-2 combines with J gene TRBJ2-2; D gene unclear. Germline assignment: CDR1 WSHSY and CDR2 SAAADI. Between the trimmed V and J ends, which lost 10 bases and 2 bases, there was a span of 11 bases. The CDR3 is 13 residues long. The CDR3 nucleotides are TGCGCCACCCGAGACCCAAACACCGGGGAGCTGTTTTTT. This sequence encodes CATRDPNTGELFF.

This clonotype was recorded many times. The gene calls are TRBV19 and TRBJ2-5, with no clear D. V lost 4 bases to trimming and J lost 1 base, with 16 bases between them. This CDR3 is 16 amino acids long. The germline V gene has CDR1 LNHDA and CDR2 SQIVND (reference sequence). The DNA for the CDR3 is TGTGCCAGTAGTACCGACCACCGGGTGGGCCAAGAGACCCAGTACTTC. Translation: CASSTDHRVGQETQYF. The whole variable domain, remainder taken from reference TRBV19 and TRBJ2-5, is DGGITQSPKYLFRKEGQNVTLSCEQNLNHDAMYWYRQDPGQGLRLIYYSQIVNDFQKGDIAEGYSVSREKKESFPLTVTSAQKNPTAFYLCASSTDHRVGQETQYFGPGTRLLVL.